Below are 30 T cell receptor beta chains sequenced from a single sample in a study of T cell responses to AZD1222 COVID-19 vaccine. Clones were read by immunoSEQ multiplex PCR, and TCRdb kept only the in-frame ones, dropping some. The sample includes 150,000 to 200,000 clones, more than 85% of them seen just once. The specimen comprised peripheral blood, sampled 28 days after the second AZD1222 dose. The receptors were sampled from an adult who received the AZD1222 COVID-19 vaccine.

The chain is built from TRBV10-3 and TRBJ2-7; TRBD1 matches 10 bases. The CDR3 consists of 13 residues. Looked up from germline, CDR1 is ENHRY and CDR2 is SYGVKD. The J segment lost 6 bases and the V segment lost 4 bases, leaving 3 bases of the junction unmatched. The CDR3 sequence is CAISAGTGVEQYF. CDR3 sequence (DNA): TGTGCCATCAGTGCAGGGACAGGGGTCGAGCAGTACTTC.

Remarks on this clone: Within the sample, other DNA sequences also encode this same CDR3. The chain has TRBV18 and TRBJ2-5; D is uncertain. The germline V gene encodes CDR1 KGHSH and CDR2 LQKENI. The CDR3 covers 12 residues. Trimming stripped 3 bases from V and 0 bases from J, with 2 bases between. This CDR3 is CASSPYQETQYF. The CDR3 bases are TGTGCCAGCTCACCCTACCAAGAGACCCAGTACTTC.

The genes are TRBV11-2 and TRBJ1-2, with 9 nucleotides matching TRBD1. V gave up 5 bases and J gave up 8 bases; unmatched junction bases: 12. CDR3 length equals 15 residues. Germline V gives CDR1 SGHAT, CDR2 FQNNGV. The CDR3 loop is CASSPMGGTGHGYTF. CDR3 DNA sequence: TGTGCCAGCAGCCCCATGGGGGGGACAGGGCACGGCTACACCTTC.

The CDR3 sequence is CASSAGRLGAGGSETQYF. The DNA of the CDR3 is TGTGCCAGCAGCGCTGGTAGATTGGGAGCCGGGGGGAGTGAGACCCAGTACTTC. The J gene is TRBJ2-5, the V gene TRBV9; 7 nucleotides agree with TRBD2. Germline trimming cut 3 bases from V and 5 bases from J; bases unmatched to any gene: 19. Germline V gene lookup returns CDR1 SGDLS and CDR2 YYNGEE. The CDR3 spans 18 residues.

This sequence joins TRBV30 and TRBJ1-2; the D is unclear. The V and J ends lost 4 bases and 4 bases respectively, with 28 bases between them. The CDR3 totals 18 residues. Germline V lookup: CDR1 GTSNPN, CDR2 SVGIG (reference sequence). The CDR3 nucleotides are TGTGCCTGGAAACCCCTCCGAACATCCCTCTTGGCAGGCTATGGCTACACCTTC. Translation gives CAWKPLRTSLLAGYGYTF.

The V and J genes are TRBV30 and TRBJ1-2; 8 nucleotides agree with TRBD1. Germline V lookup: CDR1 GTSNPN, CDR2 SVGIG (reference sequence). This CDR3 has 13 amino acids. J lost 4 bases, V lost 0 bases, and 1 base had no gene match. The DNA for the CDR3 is TGTGCCTGGAGTGTACAGGGGGTCTATGGCTACACCTTC. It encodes CAWSVQGVYGYTF.

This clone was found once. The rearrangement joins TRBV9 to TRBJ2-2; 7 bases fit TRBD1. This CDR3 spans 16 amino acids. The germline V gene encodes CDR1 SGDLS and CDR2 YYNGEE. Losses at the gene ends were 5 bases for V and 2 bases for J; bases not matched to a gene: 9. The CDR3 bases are TGTGCCAGCAGTGTTAACAGGGGAATCAACACCGGGGAGCTGTTTTTT. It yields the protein CASSVNRGINTGELFF.

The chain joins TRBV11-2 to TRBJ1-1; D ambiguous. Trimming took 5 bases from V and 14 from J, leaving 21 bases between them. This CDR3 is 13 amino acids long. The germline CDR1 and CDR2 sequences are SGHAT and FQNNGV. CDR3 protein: CASSPGTQTSPFF. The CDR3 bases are TGTGCCAGCAGCCCTGGAACCCAGACTTCCCCCTTCTTT.

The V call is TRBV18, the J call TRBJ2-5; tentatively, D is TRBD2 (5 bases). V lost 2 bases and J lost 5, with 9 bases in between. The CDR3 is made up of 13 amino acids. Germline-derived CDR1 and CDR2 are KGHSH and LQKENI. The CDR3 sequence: CASSPGRGETQYF. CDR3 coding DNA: TGTGCCAGCTCACCAGGGCGCGGGGAGACCCAGTACTTC.

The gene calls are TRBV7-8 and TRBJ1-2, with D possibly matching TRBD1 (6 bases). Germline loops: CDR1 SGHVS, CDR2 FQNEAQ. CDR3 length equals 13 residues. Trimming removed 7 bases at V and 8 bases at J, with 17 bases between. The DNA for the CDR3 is TGTGCCAGCACCCCGGGGGGCCGCGGCGGCTACACCTTC. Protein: CASTPGGRGGYTF.

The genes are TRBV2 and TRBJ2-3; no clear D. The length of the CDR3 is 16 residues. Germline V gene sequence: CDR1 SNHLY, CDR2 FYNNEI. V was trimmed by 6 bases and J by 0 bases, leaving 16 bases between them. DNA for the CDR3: TGTGCCAGCAGGCCCCGTCTAGAGGCAAGCACAGATACGCAGTATTTT. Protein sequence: CASRPRLEASTDTQYF.

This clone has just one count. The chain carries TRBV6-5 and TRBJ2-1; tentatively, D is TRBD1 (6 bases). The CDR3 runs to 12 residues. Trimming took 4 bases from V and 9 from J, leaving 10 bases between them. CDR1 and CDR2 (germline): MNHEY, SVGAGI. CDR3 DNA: TGTGCCAGCAGTTTCACAGGGATTGAGCAGTTCTTC. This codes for CASSFTGIEQFF.

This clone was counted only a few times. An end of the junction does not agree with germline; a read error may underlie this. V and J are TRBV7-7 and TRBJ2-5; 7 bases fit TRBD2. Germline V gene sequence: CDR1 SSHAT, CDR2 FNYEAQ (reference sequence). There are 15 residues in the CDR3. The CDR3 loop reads CASSSTAGTTGTQYF. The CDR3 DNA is TGTGCTAGCAGTTCAACCGCCGGGACTACGGGGACCCAGTACTTC.

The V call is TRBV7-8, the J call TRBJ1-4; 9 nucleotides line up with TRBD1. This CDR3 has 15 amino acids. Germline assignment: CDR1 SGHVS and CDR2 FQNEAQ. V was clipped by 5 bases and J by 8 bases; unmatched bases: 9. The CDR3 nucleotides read TGTGCCAGCAGCGGACGGACAGGGGTAGGAGAAAAACTGTTTTTT. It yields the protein CASSGRTGVGEKLFF.

CDR3 loop: CASSSIGTGETGELFF. As DNA, the CDR3 is TGTGCCAGCAGTTCAATTGGGACAGGGGAAACCGGGGAGCTGTTTTTT. This chain links TRBV27 with TRBJ2-2; 10 positions match TRBD1. Germline CDR1 and CDR2: MNHEY and SMNVEV (reference sequence). Losses at the gene ends were 4 bases for V and 5 bases for J; bases not matched to a gene: 7. The CDR3 covers 16 residues.

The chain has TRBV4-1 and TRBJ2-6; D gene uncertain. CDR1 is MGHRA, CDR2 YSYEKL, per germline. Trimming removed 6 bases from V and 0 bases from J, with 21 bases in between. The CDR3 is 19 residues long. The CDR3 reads CASSPVEVRSDSGANVLTF. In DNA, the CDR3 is TGCGCCAGCAGTCCGGTTGAAGTGCGGTCGGACTCTGGGGCCAACGTCCTGACTTTC.

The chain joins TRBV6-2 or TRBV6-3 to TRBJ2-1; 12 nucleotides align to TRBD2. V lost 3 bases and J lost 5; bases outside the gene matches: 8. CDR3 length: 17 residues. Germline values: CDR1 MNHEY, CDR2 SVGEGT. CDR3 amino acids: CASSYLAGGLGNNEQFF. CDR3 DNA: TGTGCCAGCAGTTATCTAGCGGGGGGGCTTGGGAACAATGAGCAGTTCTTC.

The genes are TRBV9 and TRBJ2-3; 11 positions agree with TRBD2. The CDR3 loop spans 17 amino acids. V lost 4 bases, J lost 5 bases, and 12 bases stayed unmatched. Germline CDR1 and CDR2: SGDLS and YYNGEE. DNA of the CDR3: TGTGCCAGCAGCCGCGGGACTAGCGGTGGAGAAGTAGATACGCAGTATTTT. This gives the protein CASSRGTSGGEVDTQYF.

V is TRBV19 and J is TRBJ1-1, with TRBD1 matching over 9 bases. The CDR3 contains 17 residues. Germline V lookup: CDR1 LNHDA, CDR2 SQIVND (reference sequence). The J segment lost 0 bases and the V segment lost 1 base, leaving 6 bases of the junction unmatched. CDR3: CASSIGGGQGMNTEAFF. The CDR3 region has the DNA TGTGCCAGTAGTATAGGAGGGGGACAGGGCATGAACACTGAAGCTTTCTTT. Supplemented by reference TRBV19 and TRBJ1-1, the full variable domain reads DGGITQSPKYLFRKEGQNVTLSCEQNLNHDAMYWYRQDPGQGLRLIYYSQIVNDFQKGDIAEGYSVSREKKESFPLTVTSAQKNPTAFYLCASSIGGGQGMNTEAFFGQGTRLTVV.

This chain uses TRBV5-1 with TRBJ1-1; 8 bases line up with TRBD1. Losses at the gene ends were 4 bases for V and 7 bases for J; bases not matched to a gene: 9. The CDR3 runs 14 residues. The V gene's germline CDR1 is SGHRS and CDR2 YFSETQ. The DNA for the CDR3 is TGCGCCAGCAGCCAGACAGGGGCCCGCAGTGAAGCTTTCTTT. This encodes CASSQTGARSEAFF.

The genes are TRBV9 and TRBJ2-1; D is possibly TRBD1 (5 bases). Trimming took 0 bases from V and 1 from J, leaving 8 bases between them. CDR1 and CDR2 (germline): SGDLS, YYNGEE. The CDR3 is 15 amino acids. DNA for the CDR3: TGTGCCAGCAGCGTAGAGCCAGGGTCCTACAATGAGCAGTTCTTC. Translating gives CASSVEPGSYNEQFF.

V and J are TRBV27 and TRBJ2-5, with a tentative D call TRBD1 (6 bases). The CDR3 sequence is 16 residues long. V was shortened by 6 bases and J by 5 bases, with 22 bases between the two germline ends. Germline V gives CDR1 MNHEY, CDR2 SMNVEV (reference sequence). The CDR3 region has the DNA TGTGCCAGCAGACCTAAACCTCAGGGGACCAAGGAGACCCAGTACTTC. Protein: CASRPKPQGTKETQYF.

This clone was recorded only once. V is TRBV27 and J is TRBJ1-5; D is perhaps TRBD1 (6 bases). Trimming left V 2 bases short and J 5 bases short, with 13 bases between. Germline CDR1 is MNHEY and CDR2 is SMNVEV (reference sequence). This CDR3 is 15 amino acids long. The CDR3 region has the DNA TGTGCCAGCAGTTTAGGGCGAGGGGGGGATCAGCCCCAGCATTTT. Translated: CASSLGRGGDQPQHF.

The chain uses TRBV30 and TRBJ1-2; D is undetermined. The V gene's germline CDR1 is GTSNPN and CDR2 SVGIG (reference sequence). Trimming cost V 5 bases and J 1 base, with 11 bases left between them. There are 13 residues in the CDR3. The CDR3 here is CAWDDGDNYGYTF. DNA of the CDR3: TGTGCCTGGGACGACGGTGATAACTATGGCTACACCTTC.

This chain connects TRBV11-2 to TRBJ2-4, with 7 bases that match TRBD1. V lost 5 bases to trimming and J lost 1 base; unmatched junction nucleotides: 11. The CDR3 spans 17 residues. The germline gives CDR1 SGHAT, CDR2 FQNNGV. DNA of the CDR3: TGTGCCAGCAGCCCCAATCAGGGGGTGATGGCCAAAAACATTCAGTACTTC. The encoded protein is CASSPNQGVMAKNIQYF.

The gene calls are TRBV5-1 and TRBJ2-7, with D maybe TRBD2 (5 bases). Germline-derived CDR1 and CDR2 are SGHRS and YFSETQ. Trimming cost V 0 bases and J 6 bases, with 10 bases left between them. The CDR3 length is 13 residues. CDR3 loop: CASSLGAGLEQYF. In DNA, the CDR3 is TGCGCCAGCAGCTTGGGGGCAGGACTCGAGCAGTACTTC.

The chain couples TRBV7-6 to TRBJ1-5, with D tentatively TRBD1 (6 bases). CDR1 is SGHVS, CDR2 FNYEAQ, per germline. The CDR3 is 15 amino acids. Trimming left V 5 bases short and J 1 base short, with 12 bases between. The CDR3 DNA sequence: TGTGCCAGCAGCCCCAGTGGGACAAGCAATCAGCCCCAGCATTTT. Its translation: CASSPSGTSNQPQHF.

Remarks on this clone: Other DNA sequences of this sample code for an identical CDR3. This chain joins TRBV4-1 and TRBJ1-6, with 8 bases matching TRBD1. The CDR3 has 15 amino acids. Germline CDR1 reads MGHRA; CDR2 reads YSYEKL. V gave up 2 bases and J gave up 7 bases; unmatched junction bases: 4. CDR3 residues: CASSQLDRENSPLHF. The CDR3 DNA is TGCGCCAGCAGCCAATTGGACAGGGAAAATTCACCCCTCCACTTT.

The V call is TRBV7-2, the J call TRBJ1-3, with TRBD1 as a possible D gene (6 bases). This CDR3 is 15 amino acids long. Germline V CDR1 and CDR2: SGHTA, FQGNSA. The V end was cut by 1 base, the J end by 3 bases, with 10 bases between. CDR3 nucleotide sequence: TGTGCCAGCAGCTTAGGCAGGGGAGGTGGAAACACCATATATTTT. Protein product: CASSLGRGGGNTIYF.

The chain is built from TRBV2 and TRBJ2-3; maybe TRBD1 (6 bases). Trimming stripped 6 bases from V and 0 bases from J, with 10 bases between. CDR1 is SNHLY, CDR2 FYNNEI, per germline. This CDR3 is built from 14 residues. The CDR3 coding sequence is TGTGCCAGCAGGAAAGGGGGAAGCACAGATACGCAGTATTTT. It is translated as CASRKGGSTDTQYF.